Listed below are T cell receptor beta chains from one sample, sequenced in a study of T-cell memory formation after mild COVID-19. TCRdb ran MiXCR on the 5' RACE reads and lists one entry per CDR3 protein. The table shows 540,000 or so distinct CDR3 sequences, with 20% occurring only once. The specimen sequenced was PBMCs or a T cell subset sorted from them (not recorded which). The source of these receptors is an adult woman who had mild COVID-19 (a few samples of this study predate the infection). Cell type and time point are not known. Both conserved end residues are part of each CDR3.

V	J	CDR3
TRBV20-1	TRBJ1-1	CSARPGTNAFF
TRBV6-6	TRBJ2-5	CASRTITSGDQETQYF
TRBV12-3/TRBV12-4	TRBJ2-3	CASSLREGKYF
TRBV7-9	TRBJ2-7	CASSQLAAPQYF
TRBV7-2	TRBJ2-3	CASSPLAGGRTDTQYF
TRBV4-1	TRBJ2-7	CASSQRGGSGLARYEQYF
TRBV18	TRBJ2-3	CASSTTGSDTQYF
TRBV28	TRBJ2-7	CASSFGQGAREQYF
TRBV5-5	TRBJ1-1	CASSLQTWVNTEAFF
TRBV30	TRBJ1-1	CAWSVIYGGDTEAFF
TRBV6-5	TRBJ2-1	CASRALAGTEDF
TRBV20-1	TRBJ2-7	CSARDLSGPFAYEQYF
TRBV5-5	TRBJ1-1	CASSWGAGLNTEAFF
TRBV12-3/TRBV12-4	TRBJ2-2	CASSLAILAGGATGELFF
TRBV29-1	TRBJ2-7	CSVGTDYEQYF
TRBV11-2	TRBJ2-5	CASSNLVSSGRKETQYF
TRBV20-1	TRBJ2-1	CSANLGQGSYNEQFF
TRBV5-1	TRBJ2-5	CASSGSGPETQYF
TRBV4-1	TRBJ2-5	CASSQAGIETQYF
TRBV7-9	TRBJ2-7	CASSPTTGQSTYEQYF
TRBV6-2/TRBV6-3	TRBJ2-1	CASSTGESFEQFF
TRBV7-2	TRBJ1-1	CASSLAQGVRTEAFF
TRBV6-1	TRBJ1-1	CASSEARRRDTEAFF
TRBV5-1	TRBJ2-1	CASSFSGNSYNEQFF
TRBV6-2/TRBV6-3	TRBJ1-2	CASSRTENYGYTF
TRBV7-9	TRBJ2-7	CASSQSSYEQYF
TRBV27	TRBJ1-6	CASSSSPGQQNSPLHF
TRBV7-9	TRBJ2-7	CASSQKGETYEQYF
TRBV20-1	TRBJ2-3	CSAGPDTQYF
TRBV12-3/TRBV12-4	TRBJ2-1	CASSFGLQPYNEQFF
TRBV29-1	TRBJ2-2	CSVEGDLKNTGELFF
TRBV7-9	TRBJ2-1	CASSLVAGKHNEQFF
TRBV24-1	TRBJ2-1	CATTSGRNEQFF
TRBV10-3	TRBJ2-7	CAISESQVGEQYF
TRBV5-1	TRBJ1-4	CASSPQGINEKLFF